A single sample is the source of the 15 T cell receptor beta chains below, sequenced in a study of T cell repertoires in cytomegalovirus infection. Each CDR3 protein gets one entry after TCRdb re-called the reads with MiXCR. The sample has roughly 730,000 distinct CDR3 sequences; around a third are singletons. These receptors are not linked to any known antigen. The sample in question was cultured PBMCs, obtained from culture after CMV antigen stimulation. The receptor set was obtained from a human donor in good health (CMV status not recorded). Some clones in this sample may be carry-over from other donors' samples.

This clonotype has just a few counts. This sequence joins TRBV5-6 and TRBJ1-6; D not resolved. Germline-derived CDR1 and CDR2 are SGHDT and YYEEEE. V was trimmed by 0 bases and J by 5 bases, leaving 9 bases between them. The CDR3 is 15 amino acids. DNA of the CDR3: TGTGCCAGCAGCTTGGCCGCAGGCAATAATTCACCCCTCCACTTT. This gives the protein CASSLAAGNNSPLHF. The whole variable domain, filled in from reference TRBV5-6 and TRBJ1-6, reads DAGVTQSPTHLIKTRGQQVTLRCSPKSGHDTVSWYQQALGQGPQFIFQYYEEEERQRGNFPDRFSGHQFPNYSSELNVNALLLGDSALYLCASSLAAGNNSPLHFGNGTRLTVT.

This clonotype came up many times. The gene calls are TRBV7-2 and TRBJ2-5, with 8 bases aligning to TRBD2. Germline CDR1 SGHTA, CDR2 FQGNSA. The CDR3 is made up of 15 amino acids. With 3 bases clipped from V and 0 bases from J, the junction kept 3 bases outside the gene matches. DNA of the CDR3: TGTGCCAGCAGCTTTCAAGCGGGGGACCAAGAGACCCAGTACTTC. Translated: CASSFQAGDQETQYF.

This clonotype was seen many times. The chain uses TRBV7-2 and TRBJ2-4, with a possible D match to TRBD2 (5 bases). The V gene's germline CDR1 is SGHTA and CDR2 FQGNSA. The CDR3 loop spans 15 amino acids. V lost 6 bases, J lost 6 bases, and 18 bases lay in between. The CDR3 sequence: CASSGGRDIRNIQYF. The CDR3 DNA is TGTGCCAGCAGTGGAGGACGAGACATTAGAAACATTCAGTACTTC.

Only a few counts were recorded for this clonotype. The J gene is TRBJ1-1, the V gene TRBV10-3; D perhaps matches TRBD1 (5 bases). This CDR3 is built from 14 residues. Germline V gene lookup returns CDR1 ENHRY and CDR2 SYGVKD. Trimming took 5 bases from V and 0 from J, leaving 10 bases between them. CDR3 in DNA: TGTGCCATCAGTTCAGGGATTATGAACACTGAAGCTTTCTTT. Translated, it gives CAISSGIMNTEAFF.

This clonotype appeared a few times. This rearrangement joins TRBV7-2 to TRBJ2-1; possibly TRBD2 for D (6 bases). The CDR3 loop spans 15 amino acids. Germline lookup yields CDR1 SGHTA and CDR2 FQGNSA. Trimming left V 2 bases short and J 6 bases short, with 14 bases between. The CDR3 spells CASSLFLGGSNEQFF. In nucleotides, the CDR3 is TGTGCCAGCAGCTTATTCCTGGGGGGATCCAATGAGCAGTTCTTC.

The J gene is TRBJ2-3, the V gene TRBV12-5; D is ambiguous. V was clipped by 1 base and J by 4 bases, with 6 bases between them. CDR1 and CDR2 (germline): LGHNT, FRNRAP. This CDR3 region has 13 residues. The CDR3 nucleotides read TGTGCTAGTGGTTTGGGGCTTTCAGATACGCAGTATTTT. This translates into CASGLGLSDTQYF.

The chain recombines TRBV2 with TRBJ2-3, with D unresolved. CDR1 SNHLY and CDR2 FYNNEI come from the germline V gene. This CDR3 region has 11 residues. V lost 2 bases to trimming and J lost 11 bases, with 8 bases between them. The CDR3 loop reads CASSESPMQYF. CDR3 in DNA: TGTGCCAGCAGTGAAAGCCCGATGCAGTATTTT.

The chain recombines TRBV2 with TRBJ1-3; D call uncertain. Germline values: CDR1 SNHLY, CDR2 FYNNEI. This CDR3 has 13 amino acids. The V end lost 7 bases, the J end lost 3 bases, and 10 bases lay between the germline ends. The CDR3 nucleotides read TGTGCCAGCAACCGGGTCTTTGGAAACACCATATATTTT. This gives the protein CASNRVFGNTIYF. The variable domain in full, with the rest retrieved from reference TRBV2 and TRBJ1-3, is EPEVTQTPSHQVTQMGQEVILRCVPISNHLYFYWYRQILGQKVEFLVSFYNNEISEKSEIFDDQFSVERPDGSNFTLKIRSTKLEDSAMYFCASNRVFGNTIYFGEGSWLTVV.

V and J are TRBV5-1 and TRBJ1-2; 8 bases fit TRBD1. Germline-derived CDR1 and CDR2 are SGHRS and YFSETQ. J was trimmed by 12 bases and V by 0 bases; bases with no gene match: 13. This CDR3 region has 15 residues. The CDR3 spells CASSLGQGPVWLDTF. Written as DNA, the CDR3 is TGCGCCAGCAGCTTGGGACAGGGGCCCGTTTGGCTCGACACCTTC.

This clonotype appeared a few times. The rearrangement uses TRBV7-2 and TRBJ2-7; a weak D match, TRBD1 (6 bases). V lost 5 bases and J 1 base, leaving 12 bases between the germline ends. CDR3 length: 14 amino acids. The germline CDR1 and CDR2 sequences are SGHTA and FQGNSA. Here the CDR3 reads CASSRQGFSYEQYF. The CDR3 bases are TGTGCCAGCAGCCGGCAGGGGTTTTCCTACGAGCAGTACTTC.

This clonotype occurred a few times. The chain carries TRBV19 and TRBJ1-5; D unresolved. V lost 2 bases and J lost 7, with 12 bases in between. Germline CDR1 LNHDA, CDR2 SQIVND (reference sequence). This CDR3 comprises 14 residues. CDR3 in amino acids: CASSILGSDQPQHF. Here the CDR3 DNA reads TGTGCCAGTAGTATATTAGGGTCGGACCAGCCCCAGCATTTT.

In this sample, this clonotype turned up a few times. The CDR3 spells CASSPKGLLIYNEQFF. The CDR3 nucleotides read TGTGCCAGCAGCCCAAAGGGTCTCCTTATCTACAATGAGCAGTTCTTC. The J gene is TRBJ2-1, the V gene TRBV7-8; D unclear. The germline V gene encodes CDR1 SGHVS and CDR2 FQNEAQ. The CDR3 covers 16 residues. Trimming removed 5 bases from V and 3 bases from J, with 17 bases in between.

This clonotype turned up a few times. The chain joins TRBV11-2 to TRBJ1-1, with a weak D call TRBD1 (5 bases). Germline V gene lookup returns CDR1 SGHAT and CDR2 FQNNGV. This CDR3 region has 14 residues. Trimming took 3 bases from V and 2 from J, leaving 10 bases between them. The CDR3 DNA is TGTGCCAGCAGCTTCACAGGTTTCAACACTGAAGCTTTCTTT. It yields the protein CASSFTGFNTEAFF.

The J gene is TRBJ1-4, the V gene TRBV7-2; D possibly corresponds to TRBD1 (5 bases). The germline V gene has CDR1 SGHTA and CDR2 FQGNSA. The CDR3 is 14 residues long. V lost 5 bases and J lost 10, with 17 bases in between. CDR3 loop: CASSPGRGSGKLFF. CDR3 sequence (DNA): TGTGCCAGCAGCCCGGGACGAGGGAGTGGAAAACTGTTTTTT.

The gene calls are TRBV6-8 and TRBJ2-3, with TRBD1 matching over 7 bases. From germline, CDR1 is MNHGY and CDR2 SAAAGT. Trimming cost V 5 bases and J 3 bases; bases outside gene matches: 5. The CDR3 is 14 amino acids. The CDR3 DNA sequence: TGTGCCAGCAGTAACGACAGGGAAACAGATACGCAGTATTTT. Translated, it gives CASSNDRETDTQYF.